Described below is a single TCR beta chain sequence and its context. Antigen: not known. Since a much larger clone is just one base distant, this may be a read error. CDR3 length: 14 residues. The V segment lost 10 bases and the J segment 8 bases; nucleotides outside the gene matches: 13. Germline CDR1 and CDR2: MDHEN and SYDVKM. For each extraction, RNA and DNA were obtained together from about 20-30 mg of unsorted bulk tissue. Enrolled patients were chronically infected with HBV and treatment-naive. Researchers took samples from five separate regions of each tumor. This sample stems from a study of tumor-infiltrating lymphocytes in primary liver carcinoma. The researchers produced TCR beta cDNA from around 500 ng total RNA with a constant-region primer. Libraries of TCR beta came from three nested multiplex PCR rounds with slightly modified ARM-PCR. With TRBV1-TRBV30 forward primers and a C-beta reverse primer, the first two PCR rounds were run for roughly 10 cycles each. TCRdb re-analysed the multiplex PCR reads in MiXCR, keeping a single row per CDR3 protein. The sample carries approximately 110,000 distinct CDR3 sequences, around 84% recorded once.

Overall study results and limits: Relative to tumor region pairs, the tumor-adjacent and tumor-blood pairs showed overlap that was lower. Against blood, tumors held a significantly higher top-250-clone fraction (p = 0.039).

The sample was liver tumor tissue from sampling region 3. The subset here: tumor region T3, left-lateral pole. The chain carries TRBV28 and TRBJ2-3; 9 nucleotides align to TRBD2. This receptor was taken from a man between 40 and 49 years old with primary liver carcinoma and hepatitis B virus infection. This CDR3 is CAIGAGGIQGTQYF. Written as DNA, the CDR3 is TGTGCCATCGGAGCGGGAGGCATTCAGGGTACGCAGTATTTT.